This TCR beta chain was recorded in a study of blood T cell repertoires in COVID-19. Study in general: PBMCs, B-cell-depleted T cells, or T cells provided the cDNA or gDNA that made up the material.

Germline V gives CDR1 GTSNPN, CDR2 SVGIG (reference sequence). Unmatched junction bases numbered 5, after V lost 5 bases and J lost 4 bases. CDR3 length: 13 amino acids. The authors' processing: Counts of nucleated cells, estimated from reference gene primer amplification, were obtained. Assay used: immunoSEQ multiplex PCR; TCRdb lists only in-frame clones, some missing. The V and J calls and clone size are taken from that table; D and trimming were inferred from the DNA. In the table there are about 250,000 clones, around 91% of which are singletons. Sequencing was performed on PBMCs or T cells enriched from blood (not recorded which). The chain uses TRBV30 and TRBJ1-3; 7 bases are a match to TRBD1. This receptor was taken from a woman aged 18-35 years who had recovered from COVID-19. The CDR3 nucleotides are TGTGCCTGGGAGACAGGGCGAGGAAACACCATATATTTT. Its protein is CAWETGRGNTIYF.